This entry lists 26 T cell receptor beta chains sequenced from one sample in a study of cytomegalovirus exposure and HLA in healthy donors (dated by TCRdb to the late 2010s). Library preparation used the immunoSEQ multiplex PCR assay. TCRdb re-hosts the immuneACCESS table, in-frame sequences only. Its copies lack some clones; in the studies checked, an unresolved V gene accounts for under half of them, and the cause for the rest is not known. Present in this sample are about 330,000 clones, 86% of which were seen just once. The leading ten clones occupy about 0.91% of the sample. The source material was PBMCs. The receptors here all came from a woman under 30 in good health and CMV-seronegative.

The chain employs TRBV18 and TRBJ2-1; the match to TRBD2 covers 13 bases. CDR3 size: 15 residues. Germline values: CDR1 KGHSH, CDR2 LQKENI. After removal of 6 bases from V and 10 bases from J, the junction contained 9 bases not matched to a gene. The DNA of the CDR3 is TGTGCCAGCTCGCTACTAGCGGGAGGGGTAGAAGAGCAGTTCTTC. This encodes CASSLLAGGVEEQFF.

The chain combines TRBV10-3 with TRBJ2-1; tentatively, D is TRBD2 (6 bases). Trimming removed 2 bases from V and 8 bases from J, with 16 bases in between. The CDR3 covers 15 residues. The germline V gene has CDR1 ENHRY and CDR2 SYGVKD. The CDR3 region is CAISEPSGLRDEQFF. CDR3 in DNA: TGTGCCATCAGTGAGCCGTCGGGACTCCGGGATGAGCAGTTCTTC.

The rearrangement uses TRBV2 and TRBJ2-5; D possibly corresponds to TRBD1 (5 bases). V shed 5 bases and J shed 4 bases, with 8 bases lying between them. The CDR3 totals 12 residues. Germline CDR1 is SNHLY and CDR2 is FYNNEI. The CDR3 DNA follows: TGTGCCAGCAGTATTCAGGGAGAGACCCAGTACTTC. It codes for CASSIQGETQYF.

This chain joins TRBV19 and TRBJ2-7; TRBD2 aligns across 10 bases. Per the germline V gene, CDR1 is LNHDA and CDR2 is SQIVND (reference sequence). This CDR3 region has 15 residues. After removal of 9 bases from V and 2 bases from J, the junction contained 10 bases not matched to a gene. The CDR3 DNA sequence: TGTGCCAGCCCTGCAGCGGGAGGGCCTCCCTACGAGCAGTACTTC. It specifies CASPAAGGPPYEQYF.

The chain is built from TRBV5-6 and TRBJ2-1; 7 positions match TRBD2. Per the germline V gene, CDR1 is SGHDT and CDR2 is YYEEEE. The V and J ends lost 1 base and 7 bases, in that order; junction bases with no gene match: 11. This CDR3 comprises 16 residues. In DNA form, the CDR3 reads TGTGCCAGCAGCTTGCTTCCGGCGGGAGTGGAGAATGAGCAGTTCTTC. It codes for CASSLLPAGVENEQFF.

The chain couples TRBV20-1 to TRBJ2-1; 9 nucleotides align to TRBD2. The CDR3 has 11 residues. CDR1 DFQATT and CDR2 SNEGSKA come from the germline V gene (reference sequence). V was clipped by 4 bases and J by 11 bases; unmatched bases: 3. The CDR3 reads CSATGTSKQFF. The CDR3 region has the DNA TGCAGTGCTACCGGGACTAGCAAGCAGTTCTTC.

The CDR3 is CASSVALAVNTGELFF. DNA of the CDR3: TGTGCCAGCAGCGTAGCCCTAGCGGTGAACACCGGGGAGCTGTTTTTT. V usage is TRBV9 and J usage is TRBJ2-2; the match to TRBD2 covers 7 bases. Per the germline V gene, CDR1 is SGDLS and CDR2 is YYNGEE. V lost 0 bases, J lost 1 base, and 3 bases stayed unmatched. The CDR3 loop spans 16 amino acids.

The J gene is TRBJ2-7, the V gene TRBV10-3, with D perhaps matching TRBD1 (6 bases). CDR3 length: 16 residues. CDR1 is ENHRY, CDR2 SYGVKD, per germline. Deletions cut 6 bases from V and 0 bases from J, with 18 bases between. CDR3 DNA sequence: TGTGCCATCAGCCCATCAAAGGACAGTCCCTCCTACGAGCAGTACTTC. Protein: CAISPSKDSPSYEQYF.

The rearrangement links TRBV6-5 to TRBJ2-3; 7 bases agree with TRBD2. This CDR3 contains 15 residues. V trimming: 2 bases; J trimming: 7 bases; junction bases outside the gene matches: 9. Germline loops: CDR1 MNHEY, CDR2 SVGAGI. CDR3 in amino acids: CASSYSRGSGNTQYF. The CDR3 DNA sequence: TGTGCCAGCAGTTACAGTCGCGGGAGTGGAAATACGCAGTATTTT.

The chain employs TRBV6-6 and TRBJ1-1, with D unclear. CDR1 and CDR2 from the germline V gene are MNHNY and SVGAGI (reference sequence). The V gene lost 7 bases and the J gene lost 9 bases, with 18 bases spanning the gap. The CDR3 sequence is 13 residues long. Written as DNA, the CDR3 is TGTGCCAGCATCGAGTCGCTACTGAAACAAGCTTTCTTT. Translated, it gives CASIESLLKQAFF.

CDR3 amino acids: CASRRGTGMREETQYF. The CDR3 region has the DNA TGTGCCAGCAGGCGGGGAACGGGGATGAGAGAGGAGACCCAGTACTTC. The rearrangement links TRBV9 to TRBJ2-5; maybe TRBD2 (6 bases). Trimming removed 5 bases from V and 5 bases from J, with 22 bases in between. Per germline, CDR1 SGDLS and CDR2 YYNGEE. This CDR3 comprises 16 residues.

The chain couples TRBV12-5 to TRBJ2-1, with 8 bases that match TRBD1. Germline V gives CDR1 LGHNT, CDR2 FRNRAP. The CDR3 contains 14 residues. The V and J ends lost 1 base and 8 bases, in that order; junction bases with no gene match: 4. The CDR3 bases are TGTGCTAGTGGTTTGGGACAGGGGCGGGATGAGCAGTTCTTC. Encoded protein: CASGLGQGRDEQFF.

The DNA for the CDR3 is TGTGCCAGCAGCCCCAGGGCCTTAATAGAGGCTTTCTTT. Encoded protein: CASSPRALIEAFF. This rearrangement joins TRBV2 to TRBJ1-1; D perhaps matches TRBD1 (5 bases). Trimming removed 6 bases at V and 11 bases at J, with 19 bases between. The germline V gene has CDR1 SNHLY and CDR2 FYNNEI. This CDR3 contains 13 residues.

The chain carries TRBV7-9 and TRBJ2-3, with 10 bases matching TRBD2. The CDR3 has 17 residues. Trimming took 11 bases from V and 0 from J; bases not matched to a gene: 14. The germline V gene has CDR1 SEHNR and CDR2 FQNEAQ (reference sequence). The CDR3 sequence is CASVVASGRDSTDTQYF. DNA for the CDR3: TGTGCCTCCGTAGTTGCTAGCGGGAGAGATAGCACAGATACGCAGTATTTT.

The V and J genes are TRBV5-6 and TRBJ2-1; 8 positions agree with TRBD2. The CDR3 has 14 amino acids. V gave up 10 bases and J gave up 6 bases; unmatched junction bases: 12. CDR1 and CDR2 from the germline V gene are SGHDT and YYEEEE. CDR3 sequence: CAQGVAGSGNEQFF. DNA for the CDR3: TGTGCCCAGGGTGTAGCGGGATCTGGCAATGAGCAGTTCTTC.

CDR3: CASRTSVNTGELFF. The CDR3 nucleotides are TGTGCCAGTCGGACTAGCGTGAACACCGGGGAGCTGTTTTTT. This chain uses TRBV6-4 with TRBJ2-2, with 9 bases lining up with TRBD2. Trimming at V came to 9 bases and at J to 1 base, leaving 3 bases not matched to a gene. The length of the CDR3 is 14 residues. The germline gives CDR1 MRHNA, CDR2 SNTAGT.

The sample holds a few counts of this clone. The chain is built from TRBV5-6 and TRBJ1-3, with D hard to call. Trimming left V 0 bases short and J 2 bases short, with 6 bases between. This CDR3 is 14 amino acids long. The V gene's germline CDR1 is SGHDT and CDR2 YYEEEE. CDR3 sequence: CASSLEEAGNTIYF. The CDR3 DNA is TGTGCCAGCAGCTTGGAGGAGGCTGGAAACACCATATATTTT. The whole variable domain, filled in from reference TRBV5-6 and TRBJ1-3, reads DAGVTQSPTHLIKTRGQQVTLRCSPKSGHDTVSWYQQALGQGPQFIFQYYEEEERQRGNFPDRFSGHQFPNYSSELNVNALLLGDSALYLCASSLEEAGNTIYFGEGSWLTVV.

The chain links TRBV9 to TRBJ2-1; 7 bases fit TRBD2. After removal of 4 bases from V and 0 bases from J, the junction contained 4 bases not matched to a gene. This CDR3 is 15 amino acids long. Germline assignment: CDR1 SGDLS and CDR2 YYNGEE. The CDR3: CASSSGLDSYNEQFF. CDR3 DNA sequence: TGTGCCAGCAGCTCCGGACTAGACTCCTACAATGAGCAGTTCTTC.

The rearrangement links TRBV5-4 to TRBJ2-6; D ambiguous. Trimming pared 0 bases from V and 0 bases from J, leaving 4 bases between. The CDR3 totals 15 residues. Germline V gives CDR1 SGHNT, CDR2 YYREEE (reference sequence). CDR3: CASSLDNSGANVLTF. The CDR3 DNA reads TGTGCCAGCAGCTTGGACAACTCTGGGGCCAACGTCCTGACTTTC.

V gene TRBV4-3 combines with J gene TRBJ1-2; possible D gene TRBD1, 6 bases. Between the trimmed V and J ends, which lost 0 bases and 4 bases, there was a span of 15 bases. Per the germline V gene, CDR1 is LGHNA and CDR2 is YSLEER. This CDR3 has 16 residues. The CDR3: CASSQDSAGVTYGYTF. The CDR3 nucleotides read TGCGCCAGCAGCCAAGATTCCGCAGGGGTTACCTATGGCTACACCTTC.

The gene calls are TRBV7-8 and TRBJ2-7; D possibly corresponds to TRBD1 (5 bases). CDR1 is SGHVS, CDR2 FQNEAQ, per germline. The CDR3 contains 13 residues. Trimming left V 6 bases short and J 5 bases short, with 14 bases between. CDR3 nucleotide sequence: TGTGCCAGCAGGGCCGCCAGGGTTAACGAGCAGTACTTC. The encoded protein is CASRAARVNEQYF.

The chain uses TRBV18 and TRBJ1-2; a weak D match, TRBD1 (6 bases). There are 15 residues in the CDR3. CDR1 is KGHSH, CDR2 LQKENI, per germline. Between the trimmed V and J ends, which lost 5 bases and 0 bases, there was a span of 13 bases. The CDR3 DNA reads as TGTGCCAGCTCAGAACAGGGACCAGCTAACTATGGCTACACCTTC. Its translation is CASSEQGPANYGYTF.

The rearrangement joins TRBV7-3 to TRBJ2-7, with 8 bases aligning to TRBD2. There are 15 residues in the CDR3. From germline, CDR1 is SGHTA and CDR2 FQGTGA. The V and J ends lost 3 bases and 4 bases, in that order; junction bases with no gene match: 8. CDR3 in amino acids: CASSLFSGTGYEQYF. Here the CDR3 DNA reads TGTGCCAGCAGCTTGTTTAGCGGGACTGGGTACGAGCAGTACTTC.

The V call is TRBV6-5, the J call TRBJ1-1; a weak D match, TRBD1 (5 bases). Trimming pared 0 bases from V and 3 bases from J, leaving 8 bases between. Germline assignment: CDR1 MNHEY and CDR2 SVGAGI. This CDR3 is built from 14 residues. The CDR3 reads CASSYSWGDTEAFF. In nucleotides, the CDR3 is TGTGCCAGCAGTTACTCGTGGGGGGACACTGAAGCTTTCTTT.

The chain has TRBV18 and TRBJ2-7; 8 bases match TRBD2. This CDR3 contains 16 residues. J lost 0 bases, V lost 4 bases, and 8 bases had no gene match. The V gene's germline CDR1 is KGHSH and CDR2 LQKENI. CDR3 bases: TGTGCCAGCTCACTTGCCAGGGGACTAGGCTCCTACGAGCAGTACTTC. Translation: CASSLARGLGSYEQYF.

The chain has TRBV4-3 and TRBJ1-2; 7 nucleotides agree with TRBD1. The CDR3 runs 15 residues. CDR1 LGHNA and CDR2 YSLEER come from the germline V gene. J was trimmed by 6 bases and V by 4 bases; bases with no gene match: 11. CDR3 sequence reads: CASSRDIGTENGYTF. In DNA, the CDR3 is TGCGCCAGCAGCCGAGATATAGGGACAGAAAATGGCTACACCTTC.